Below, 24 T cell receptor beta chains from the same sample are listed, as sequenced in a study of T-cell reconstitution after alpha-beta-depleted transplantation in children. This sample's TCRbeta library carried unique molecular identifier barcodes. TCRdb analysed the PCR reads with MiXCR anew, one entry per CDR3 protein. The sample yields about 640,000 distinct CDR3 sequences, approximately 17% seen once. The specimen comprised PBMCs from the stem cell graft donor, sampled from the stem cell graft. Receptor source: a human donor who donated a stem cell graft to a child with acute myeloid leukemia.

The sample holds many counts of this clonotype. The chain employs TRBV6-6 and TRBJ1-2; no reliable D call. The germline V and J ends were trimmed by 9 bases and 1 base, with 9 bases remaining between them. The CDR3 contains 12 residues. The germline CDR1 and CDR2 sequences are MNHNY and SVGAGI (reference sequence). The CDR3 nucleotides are TGTGCCAGTGGACGGATTAACTATGGCTACACCTTC. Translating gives CASGRINYGYTF.

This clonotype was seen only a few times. The DNA for the CDR3 is TGTGCCAGCAGTTTAGATGACGCCACCTACAATGAGCAGTTCTTC. This sequence encodes CASSLDDATYNEQFF. This chain connects TRBV12-3 or TRBV12-4 to TRBJ2-1; D is unclear. The CDR3 sequence is 15 residues long. Trimming left V 1 base short and J 2 bases short, with 9 bases between.

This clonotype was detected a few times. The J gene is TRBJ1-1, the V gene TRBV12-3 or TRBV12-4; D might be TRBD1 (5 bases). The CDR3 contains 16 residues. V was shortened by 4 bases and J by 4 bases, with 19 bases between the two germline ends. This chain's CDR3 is CASSSPVGTGGTEAFF. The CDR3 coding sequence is TGTGCCAGCAGTTCGCCGGTAGGTACGGGGGGCACTGAAGCTTTCTTT.

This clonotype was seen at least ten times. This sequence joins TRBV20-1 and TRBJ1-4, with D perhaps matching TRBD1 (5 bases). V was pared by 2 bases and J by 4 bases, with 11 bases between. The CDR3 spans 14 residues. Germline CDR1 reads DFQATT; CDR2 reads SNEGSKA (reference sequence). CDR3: CSARQGLVNEKLFF. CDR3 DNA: TGCAGTGCTAGACAGGGTTTAGTTAATGAAAAACTGTTTTTT.

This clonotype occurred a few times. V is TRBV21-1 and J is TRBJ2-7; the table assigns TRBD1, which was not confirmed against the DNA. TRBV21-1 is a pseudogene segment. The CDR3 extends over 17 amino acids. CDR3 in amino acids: CASSKGRGGNFSYEQYF. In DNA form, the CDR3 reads TGTGCCAGCAGCAAAGGAAGGGGCGGGAACTTCTCCTACGAGCAGTACTTC.

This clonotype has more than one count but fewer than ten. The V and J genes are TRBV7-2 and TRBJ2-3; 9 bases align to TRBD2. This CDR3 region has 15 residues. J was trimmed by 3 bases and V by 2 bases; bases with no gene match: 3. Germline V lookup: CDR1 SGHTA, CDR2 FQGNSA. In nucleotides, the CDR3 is TGTGCCAGCAGCTTAAGCCTAGCGGGGACAGATACGCAGTATTTT. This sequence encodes CASSLSLAGTDTQYF.

As DNA, the CDR3 is TGTGCCAGCGGACTCGACGGGGAGACCCAGTACTTC. It encodes CASGLDGETQYF. V is TRBV27 and J is TRBJ2-5, with a possible D match to TRBD2 (5 bases). This CDR3 spans 12 amino acids. The germline V gene has CDR1 MNHEY and CDR2 SMNVEV (reference sequence). Trimming removed 8 bases at V and 5 bases at J, with 12 bases between.

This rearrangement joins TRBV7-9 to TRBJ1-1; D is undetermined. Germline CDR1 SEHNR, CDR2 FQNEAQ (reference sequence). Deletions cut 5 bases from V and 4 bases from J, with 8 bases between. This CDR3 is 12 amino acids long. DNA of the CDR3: TGTGCCAGCAGCGACCTTCTCACTGAAGCTTTCTTT. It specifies CASSDLLTEAFF.

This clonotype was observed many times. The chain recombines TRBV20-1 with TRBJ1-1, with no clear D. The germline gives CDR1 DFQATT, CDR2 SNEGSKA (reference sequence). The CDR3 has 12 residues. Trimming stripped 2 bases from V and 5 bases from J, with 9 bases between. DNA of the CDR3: TGCAGTGCTAGAAGAAGGGTGACTGAAGCTTTCTTT. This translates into CSARRRVTEAFF.

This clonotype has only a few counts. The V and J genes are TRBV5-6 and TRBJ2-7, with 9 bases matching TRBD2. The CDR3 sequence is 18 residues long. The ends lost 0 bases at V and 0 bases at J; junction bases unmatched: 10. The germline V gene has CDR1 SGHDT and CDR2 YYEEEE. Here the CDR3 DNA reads TGTGCCAGCAGCTTGGTGGCGGGGGGGCCCTTTGGCTCCTACGAGCAGTACTTC. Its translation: CASSLVAGGPFGSYEQYF.

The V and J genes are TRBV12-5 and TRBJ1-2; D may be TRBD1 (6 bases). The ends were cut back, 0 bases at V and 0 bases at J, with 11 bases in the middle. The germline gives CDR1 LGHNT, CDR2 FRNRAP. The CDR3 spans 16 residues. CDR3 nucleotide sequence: TGTGCTAGTGGTTTGGTACGACAGGTAGCTAACTATGGCTACACCTTC. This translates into CASGLVRQVANYGYTF.

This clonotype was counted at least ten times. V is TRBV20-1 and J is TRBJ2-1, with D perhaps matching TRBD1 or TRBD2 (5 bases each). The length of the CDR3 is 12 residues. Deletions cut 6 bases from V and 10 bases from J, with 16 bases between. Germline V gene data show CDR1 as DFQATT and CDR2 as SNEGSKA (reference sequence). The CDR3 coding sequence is TGCAGTGCGACCCCCTTCGGGGACGAGCAGTTCTTC. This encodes CSATPFGDEQFF.

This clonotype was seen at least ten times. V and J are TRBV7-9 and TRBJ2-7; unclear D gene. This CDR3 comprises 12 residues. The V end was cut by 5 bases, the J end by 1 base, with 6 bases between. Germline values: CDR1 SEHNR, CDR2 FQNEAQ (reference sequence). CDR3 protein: CASSQPSYEQYF. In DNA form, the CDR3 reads TGTGCCAGCAGCCAGCCTTCCTACGAGCAGTACTTC.

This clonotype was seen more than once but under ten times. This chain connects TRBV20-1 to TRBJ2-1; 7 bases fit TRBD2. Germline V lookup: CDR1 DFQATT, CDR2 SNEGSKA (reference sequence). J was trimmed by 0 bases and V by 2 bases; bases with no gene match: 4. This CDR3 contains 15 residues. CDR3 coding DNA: TGCAGTGCTAGATCCGGGGGGAACTCCTACAATGAGCAGTTCTTC. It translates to CSARSGGNSYNEQFF.

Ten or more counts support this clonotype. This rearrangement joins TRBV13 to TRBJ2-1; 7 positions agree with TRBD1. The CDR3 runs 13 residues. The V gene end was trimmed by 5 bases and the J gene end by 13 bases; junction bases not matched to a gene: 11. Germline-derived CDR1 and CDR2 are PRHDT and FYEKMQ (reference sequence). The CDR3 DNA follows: TGTGCCAGCAGCCTTAGGACAGGCTTTGATCAGTTCTTC. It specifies CASSLRTGFDQFF. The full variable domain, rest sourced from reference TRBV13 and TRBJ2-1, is AAGVIQSPRHLIKEKRETATLKCYPIPRHDTVYWYQQGPGQDPQFLISFYEKMQSDKGSIPDRFSAQQFSDYHSELNMSSLELGDSALYFCASSLRTGFDQFFGPGTRLTVL.

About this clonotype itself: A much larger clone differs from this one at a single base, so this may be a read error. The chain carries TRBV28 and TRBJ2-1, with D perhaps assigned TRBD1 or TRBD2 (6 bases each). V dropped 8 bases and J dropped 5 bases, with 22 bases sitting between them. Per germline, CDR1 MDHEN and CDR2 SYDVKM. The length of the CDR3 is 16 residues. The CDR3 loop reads CASRRYGGPAHNEQFF. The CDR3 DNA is TGTGCCAGCCGTCGTTATGGGGGGCCCGCCCACAATGAGCAGTTCTTC. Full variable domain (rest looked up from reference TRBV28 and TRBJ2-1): DVKVTQSSRYLVKRTGEKVFLECVQDMDHENMFWYRQDPGLGLRLIYFSYDVKMKEKGDIPEGYSVSREKKERFSLILESASTNQTSMYLCASRRYGGPAHNEQFFGPGTRLTVL.

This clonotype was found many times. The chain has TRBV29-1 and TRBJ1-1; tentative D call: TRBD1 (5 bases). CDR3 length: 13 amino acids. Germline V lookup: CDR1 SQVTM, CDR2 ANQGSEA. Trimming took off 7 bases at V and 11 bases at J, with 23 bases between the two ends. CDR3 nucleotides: TGCAGCGCCCCAAGGGTAGGGGATCGAGGCGCTTTCTTT. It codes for CSAPRVGDRGAFF.

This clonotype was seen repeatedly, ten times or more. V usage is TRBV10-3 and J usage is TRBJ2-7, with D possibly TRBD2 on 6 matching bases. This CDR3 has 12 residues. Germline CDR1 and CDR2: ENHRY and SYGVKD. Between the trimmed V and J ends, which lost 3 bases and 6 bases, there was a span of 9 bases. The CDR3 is CAISEGGPEQYV. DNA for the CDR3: TGTGCCATCAGTGAAGGAGGGCCCGAGCAGTACGTC.

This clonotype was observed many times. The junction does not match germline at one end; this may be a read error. The CDR3 protein is CASSLAGASNQPQHF. In nucleotides, the CDR3 is TGTGCCAGCAGCTTAGCAGGGGCGAGCAATCAGCCCCAGCATTTT. The V and J genes are TRBV12-3 or TRBV12-4 and TRBJ1-5; D possibly corresponds to TRBD1 (6 bases). The CDR3 runs to 15 residues.

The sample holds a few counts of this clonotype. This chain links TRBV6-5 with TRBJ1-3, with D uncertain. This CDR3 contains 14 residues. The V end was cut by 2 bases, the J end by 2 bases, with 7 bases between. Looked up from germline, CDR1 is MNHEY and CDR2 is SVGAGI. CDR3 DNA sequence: TGTGCCAGCAGTTACCTCGGGCCTGGAAACACCATATATTTT. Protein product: CASSYLGPGNTIYF.

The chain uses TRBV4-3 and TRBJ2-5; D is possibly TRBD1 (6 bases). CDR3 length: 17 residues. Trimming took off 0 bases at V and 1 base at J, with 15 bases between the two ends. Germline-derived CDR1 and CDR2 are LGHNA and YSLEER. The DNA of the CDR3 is TGCGCCAGCAGCCAAGATCGACTTAACAGGGCCCAAGAGACCCAGTACTTC. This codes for CASSQDRLNRAQETQYF.

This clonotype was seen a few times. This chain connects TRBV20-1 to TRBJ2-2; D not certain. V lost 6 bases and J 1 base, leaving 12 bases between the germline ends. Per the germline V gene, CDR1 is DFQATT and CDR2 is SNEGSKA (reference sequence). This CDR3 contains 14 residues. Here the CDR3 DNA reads TGCAGTGCCCTCTTAGGTGGGAACACCGGGGAGCTGTTTTTT. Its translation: CSALLGGNTGELFF.

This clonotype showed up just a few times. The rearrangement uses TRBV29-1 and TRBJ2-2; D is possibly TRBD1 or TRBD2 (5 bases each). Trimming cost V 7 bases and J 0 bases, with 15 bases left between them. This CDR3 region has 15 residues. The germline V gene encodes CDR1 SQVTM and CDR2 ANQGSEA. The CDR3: CSAAGQGANTGELFF. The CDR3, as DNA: TGCAGCGCCGCGGGTCAGGGTGCGAACACCGGGGAGCTGTTTTTT.

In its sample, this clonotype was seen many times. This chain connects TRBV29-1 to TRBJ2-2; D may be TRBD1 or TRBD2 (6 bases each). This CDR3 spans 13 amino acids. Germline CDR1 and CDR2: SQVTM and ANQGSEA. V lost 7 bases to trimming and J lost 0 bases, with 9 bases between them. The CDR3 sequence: CSGGATNTGELFF. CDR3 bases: TGCAGCGGGGGGGCAACGAACACCGGGGAGCTGTTTTTT.